This T cell receptor beta chain was sequenced in a study of shared clonotypes between healthy human individuals. Clones were sequenced by immunoSEQ multiplex PCR, and TCRdb holds only the in-frame ones, with some missing. Found here are 2 million to 2.5 million clones, approximately 90% of them singletons; the top ten hold approximately 0.39%. CDR1 is KGHSH, CDR2 LQKENI, per germline. The CDR3 loop spans 18 amino acids. V shed 4 bases and J 0 bases; nucleotides not matched to a gene: 12. The origin of this receptor is a man younger than 30 in good health. Some clones in this sample may be carry-over from other donors' samples. The chain has TRBV18 and TRBJ2-1; TRBD1 agrees at 7 bases. Sequencing used naive CD4+ T cells from PBMCs. Subset specified: CD45RA+ positively selected. This CDR3 is CASSLRQGHVSSYNEQFF. The CDR3 nucleotides are TGTGCCAGCTCACTGAGACAGGGCCACGTTAGCTCCTACAATGAGCAGTTCTTC.